Listed below are T cell receptor beta chains from one sample, sequenced in a study of CD8+CD57+ T cells in acquired aplastic anemia. TCRdb reanalysed the reads using MiXCR and keeps one entry per CDR3 protein. The table shows roughly 170,000 distinct CDR3 sequences, with roughly 50% occurring only once. Sequencing was done on a sample of sorted CD4+, CD8+, or CD8+CD57+ T cells (not recorded which) from PBMCs. These receptors were taken from a human donor with aplastic anemia. CDR3s include the opening cysteine and the closing phenylalanine or tryptophan. The D gene is left open where the match is weak. Clone size is given for some rows only: seen once, a few or many times, or a class if the clone is expanded.

CDR3 DNA: TGCAGTGCTCTTAGCGGGACCTACTCCTACGAGCAGTACTTC
CDR3 protein: CSALSGTYSYEQYF
clone size: .
J gene: TRBJ2-7
V gene: TRBV20-1
D gene: TRBD2

CDR3 DNA: TGCGCCAGCAGCCCGGACAGGGGTCCCCCCGGCGAGCAGTACTTC
CDR3 protein: CASSPDRGPPGEQYF
clone size: .
J gene: TRBJ2-7
V gene: TRBV5-1
D gene: TRBD1

CDR3 DNA: TGTGCCAGCAGAGGGAGGGCCTACGAGCAGTACTTC
CDR3 protein: CASRGRAYEQYF
clone size: few
J gene: TRBJ2-7
V gene: TRBV2
D gene: TRBD2

CDR3 DNA: TGTGCCAGCAGCGTTGGACTAGCGGGAGAGACCCAGTACTTC
CDR3 protein: CASSVGLAGETQYF
clone size: .
J gene: TRBJ2-5
V gene: TRBV11-1
D gene: TRBD2

CDR3 DNA: TGTGCCAGCTCACCACAGTCGGGATACGAGCAGTACTTC
CDR3 protein: CASSPQSGYEQYF
clone size: few
J gene: TRBJ2-7
V gene: TRBV18
D gene: .

CDR3 DNA: TGTGCCAGCAGCTTGACTAGCGTGGGCACCGGGGAGCTGTTTTTT
CDR3 protein: CASSLTSVGTGELFF
clone size: .
J gene: TRBJ2-2
V gene: TRBV7-3
D gene: TRBD2

CDR3 DNA: TGTGCCAGCAGCCCCCGGACCGGCCAGGCCGGGGAGCTGTTTTTT
CDR3 protein: CASSPRTGQAGELFF
clone size: many
J gene: TRBJ2-2
V gene: TRBV7-2
D gene: .

CDR3 DNA: TGTGCCACCGACTACGAGCAGTACTTC
CDR3 protein: CATDYEQYF
clone size: .
J gene: TRBJ2-7
V gene: TRBV7-9
D gene: .

CDR3 DNA: TGCAGTGCTAGGCTAGCGGGGGTGGTCTTTGAGCAGTTCTTC
CDR3 protein: CSARLAGVVFEQFF
clone size: .
J gene: TRBJ2-1
V gene: TRBV20-1
D gene: TRBD2

CDR3 DNA: TGTGCCAGCAGTCTACAGGGGGGAGTAAAAGAAAAACTGTTTTTT
CDR3 protein: CASSLQGGVKEKLFF
clone size: few
J gene: TRBJ1-4
V gene: TRBV6-1
D gene: TRBD1

CDR3 DNA: TGCGCCAGCAGCCAGCAGGGGGGGGGTACAGATACGCAGTATTTT
CDR3 protein: CASSQQGGGTDTQYF
clone size: .
J gene: TRBJ2-3
V gene: TRBV5-1
D gene: .

CDR3 DNA: TGCAGTGCTAGAAATAGCGGGAGGGAAACCGGGGAGCTGTTTTTT
CDR3 protein: CSARNSGRETGELFF
clone size: .
J gene: TRBJ2-2
V gene: TRBV20-1
D gene: TRBD2

CDR3 DNA: TGTGCCAGCACCCGACAGGGGGAGACCCAGTACTTC
CDR3 protein: CASTRQGETQYF
clone size: .
J gene: TRBJ2-5
V gene: TRBV7-3
D gene: TRBD1

CDR3 DNA: TGTGCCAGCACCCCCCTAATTAATCAGCCCCAGCATTTT
CDR3 protein: CASTPLINQPQHF
clone size: .
J gene: TRBJ1-5
V gene: TRBV6-1
D gene: .

CDR3 DNA: TGCGCCAGCAGTGCAATAGGAGGGCTAGGCACTGAAGCTTTCTTT
CDR3 protein: CASSAIGGLGTEAFF
clone size: .
J gene: TRBJ1-1
V gene: TRBV10-1
D gene: .

CDR3 DNA: TGTGCCAGCAGTGACGGGGGGTCTGAAGCTTTCTTT
CDR3 protein: CASSDGGSEAFF
clone size: .
J gene: TRBJ1-1
V gene: TRBV12-3/TRBV12-4
D gene: .

CDR3 DNA: TGTGCCAGCAAGGAGGAAGGCTTCGGTTCACCCCTCCACTTT
CDR3 protein: CASKEEGFGSPLHF
clone size: .
J gene: TRBJ1-6
V gene: TRBV3-1
D gene: .

CDR3 DNA: TGCGCCAGCAGTGAGCCGGGCTACGAGCAGTACTTC
CDR3 protein: CASSEPGYEQYF
clone size: many
J gene: TRBJ2-7
V gene: TRBV10-1
D gene: .

CDR3 DNA: TGCAGTGCTAGATACCTAGCGGGGGCAGATACGCAGTATTTT
CDR3 protein: CSARYLAGADTQYF
clone size: many
J gene: TRBJ2-3
V gene: TRBV20-1
D gene: TRBD2

CDR3 DNA: TGTGCCAGCAGCTCCCGTCTTATGACGTACAGGGAAGCTTTCTTT
CDR3 protein: CASSSRLMTYREAFF
clone size: many
J gene: TRBJ1-1
V gene: TRBV5-6
D gene: .

CDR3 DNA: TGTGCCAGCATCCGACAGGGAGGAGATGAAAAACTGTTTTTT
CDR3 protein: CASIRQGGDEKLFF
clone size: many
J gene: TRBJ1-4
V gene: TRBV6-1
D gene: TRBD1

CDR3 DNA: TGCAGTGCTAGAGGGGGACTAGCGGGAGGTACGCAGTATTTT
CDR3 protein: CSARGGLAGGTQYF
clone size: many
J gene: TRBJ2-3
V gene: TRBV20-1
D gene: TRBD2

CDR3 DNA: TGTGCCAGCAGCAAGTTCAACTACGAGCAGTACTTC
CDR3 protein: CASSKFNYEQYF
clone size: .
J gene: TRBJ2-7
V gene: TRBV5-6
D gene: .

CDR3 DNA: TGTGCCATCAAGGCAGGCGAGCGCAATCAGCCCCAGCATTTT
CDR3 protein: CAIKAGERNQPQHF
clone size: .
J gene: TRBJ1-5
V gene: TRBV10-3
D gene: .

CDR3 DNA: TGCGCCAGCAGTTTAGGACACGGCACAGATACGCAGTATTTT
CDR3 protein: CASSLGHGTDTQYF
clone size: .
J gene: TRBJ2-3
V gene: TRBV5-1
D gene: .

CDR3 DNA: TGTGCCAGCAGCGGGGACCGCCATTCACCCCTCCACTTT
CDR3 protein: CASSGDRHSPLHF
clone size: .
J gene: TRBJ1-6
V gene: TRBV7-2
D gene: .

CDR3 DNA: TGTGCCACCAGCAGAGCGGGAGAGACCGGGGAGCTGTTTTTT
CDR3 protein: CATSRAGETGELFF
clone size: few
J gene: TRBJ2-2
V gene: TRBV15
D gene: .

CDR3 DNA: TGTGCCAGTAGTATATCGCCGGGAGCGGACACCGGGGAGCTGTTTTTT
CDR3 protein: CASSISPGADTGELFF
clone size: many
J gene: TRBJ2-2
V gene: TRBV19
D gene: .

CDR3 DNA: TGTGCCAGCAGCGCTGGGAGTAGCAATCAGCCCCAGCATTTT
CDR3 protein: CASSAGSSNQPQHF
clone size: many
J gene: TRBJ1-5
V gene: TRBV7-8
D gene: .

CDR3 DNA: TGTGCCAGCAGTTTATCCCCAGCTGCGGTTGCTTCCTACGAGCAGTACTTC
CDR3 protein: CASSLSPAAVASYEQYF
clone size: .
J gene: TRBJ2-7
V gene: TRBV28
D gene: .

CDR3 DNA: TGTGCCACCAGCAGAGATCATCACGAGCAGTACTTC
CDR3 protein: CATSRDHHEQYF
clone size: .
J gene: TRBJ2-7
V gene: TRBV15
D gene: .

CDR3 DNA: TGTGCCAGCAGCTTAGGGACGGGTAATGAAAAACTGTTTTTT
CDR3 protein: CASSLGTGNEKLFF
clone size: .
J gene: TRBJ1-4
V gene: TRBV7-9
D gene: .

CDR3 DNA: TGCAGTGCTAGCACGGCAGGATACCAGCATTTT
CDR3 protein: CSASTAGYQHF
clone size: .
J gene: TRBJ1-5
V gene: TRBV20-1
D gene: .

CDR3 DNA: TGTGCCTGGAGTACAGGGTCTGGAAACACCATATATTTT
CDR3 protein: CAWSTGSGNTIYF
clone size: few
J gene: TRBJ1-3
V gene: TRBV30
D gene: .

CDR3 DNA: TGTGCCAGCAGTGTCCTAGCGGGGAAAGATACGCAGTATTTT
CDR3 protein: CASSVLAGKDTQYF
clone size: many
J gene: TRBJ2-3
V gene: TRBV6-4
D gene: TRBD2

CDR3 DNA: TGTGCCAGTAGTATAGTAACAGGGGGGGGTCAGCCCCAGCATTTT
CDR3 protein: CASSIVTGGGQPQHF
clone size: .
J gene: TRBJ1-5
V gene: TRBV19
D gene: TRBD1

CDR3 DNA: TGTGCCAGCATTCCCACCGTGGGGAACACTGAAGCTTTCTTT
CDR3 protein: CASIPTVGNTEAFF
clone size: .
J gene: TRBJ1-1
V gene: TRBV2
D gene: .

CDR3 DNA: TGTGCCAGCCACCGCTTCGGGGTTGGTGATTCACCCCTCCACTTT
CDR3 protein: CASHRFGVGDSPLHF
clone size: .
J gene: TRBJ1-6
V gene: TRBV19
D gene: .

CDR3 DNA: TGCAGTGCTGACCAGTGGGAAAATTACAATGAGCAGTTCTTC
CDR3 protein: CSADQWENYNEQFF
clone size: .
J gene: TRBJ2-1
V gene: TRBV20-1
D gene: .

CDR3 DNA: TGTGCCACCAGCAGAGACCCAGGGGGCGGCTACACCTTC
CDR3 protein: CATSRDPGGGYTF
clone size: once
J gene: TRBJ1-2
V gene: TRBV15
D gene: TRBD1

CDR3 DNA: TGCGCCAGCAGCTTGGATCCTAGCGGGGGGCAGAATGAGCAGTTCTTC
CDR3 protein: CASSLDPSGGQNEQFF
clone size: .
J gene: TRBJ2-1
V gene: TRBV5-1
D gene: TRBD2

CDR3 DNA: TGCAGTGCGCCGGACCGTAGTGAGCAGTTCTTC
CDR3 protein: CSAPDRSEQFF
clone size: .
J gene: TRBJ2-1
V gene: TRBV20-1
D gene: .

CDR3 DNA: TGCAGCGTTGATCCCGCTAACTATGGCTACACCTTC
CDR3 protein: CSVDPANYGYTF
clone size: .
J gene: TRBJ1-2
V gene: TRBV29-1
D gene: .

CDR3 DNA: TGTGCCATCAGCCCAACTACCTACAATGAGCAGTTCTTT
CDR3 protein: CAISPTTYNEQFF
clone size: .
J gene: TRBJ2-1
V gene: TRBV10-3
D gene: .

CDR3 DNA: TGTGCCAGCGACTGGGATGAGCAGTTCTTC
CDR3 protein: CASDWDEQFF
clone size: .
J gene: TRBJ2-1
V gene: TRBV2
D gene: .

CDR3 DNA: TGTGCCAGCTCAAAATCGGCTGAATGGGACACTGAAGCTTTCTTT
CDR3 protein: CASSKSAEWDTEAFF
clone size: .
J gene: TRBJ1-1
V gene: TRBV6-1
D gene: .

CDR3 DNA: TGTGCCATCAGTGAGCTGGACAGGGTGGACAATGAGCAGTTCTTC
CDR3 protein: CAISELDRVDNEQFF
clone size: .
J gene: TRBJ2-1
V gene: TRBV10-3
D gene: TRBD1

CDR3 DNA: TGTGCCACCAGTGACGGACAGGGGGCGTTCCAAGAGACCCAGTACTTC
CDR3 protein: CATSDGQGAFQETQYF
clone size: .
J gene: TRBJ2-5
V gene: TRBV24-1
D gene: TRBD1

CDR3 DNA: TGTGCCTGGAGTGTCCGGGACAGGGATCACAATGAGCAGTTCTTC
CDR3 protein: CAWSVRDRDHNEQFF
clone size: .
J gene: TRBJ2-1
V gene: TRBV30
D gene: TRBD1

CDR3 DNA: TGCAGTGCTAGAGATCTGGGCTCCTACGAGCAGTACTTC
CDR3 protein: CSARDLGSYEQYF
clone size: .
J gene: TRBJ2-7
V gene: TRBV20-1
D gene: .

CDR3 DNA: TGTGCCATCAGTGAAGGGACAGGGGTGGGCTACACCTTC
CDR3 protein: CAISEGTGVGYTF
clone size: .
J gene: TRBJ1-2
V gene: TRBV10-3
D gene: TRBD1

CDR3 DNA: TGCGCCAGCAGCTTGAGTGTAGCGGGGGGCACAGATACGCAGTATTTT
CDR3 protein: CASSLSVAGGTDTQYF
clone size: many
J gene: TRBJ2-3
V gene: TRBV5-1
D gene: TRBD2

CDR3 DNA: TGTGCCAGCAATAGTTGGGCGCTTGGCTACACCTTC
CDR3 protein: CASNSWALGYTF
clone size: .
J gene: TRBJ1-2
V gene: TRBV25-1
D gene: .

CDR3 DNA: TGTGCCAGCAGCCGAAATGCAGGGGTTTCCCGTAACTATGGCTTCACCTTC
CDR3 protein: CASSRNAGVSRNYGFTF
clone size: few
J gene: TRBJ1-2
V gene: TRBV7-3
D gene: .